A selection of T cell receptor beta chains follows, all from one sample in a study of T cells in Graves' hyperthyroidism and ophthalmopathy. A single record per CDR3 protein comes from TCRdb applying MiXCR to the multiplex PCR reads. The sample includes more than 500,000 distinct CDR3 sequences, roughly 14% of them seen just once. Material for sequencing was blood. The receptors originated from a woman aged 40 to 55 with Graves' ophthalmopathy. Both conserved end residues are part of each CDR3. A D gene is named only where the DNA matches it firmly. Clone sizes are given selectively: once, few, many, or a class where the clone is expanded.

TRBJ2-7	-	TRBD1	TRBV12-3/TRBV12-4	TGTGCCAGCAGTCCAACAGGACAGGGGAACGAGCAGTACTTC	CASSPTGQGNEQYF
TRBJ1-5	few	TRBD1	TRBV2	TGTGCCAGCAGTGGCCCAGGGGGCGCCGATCAGCCCCAGCATTTT	CASSGPGGADQPQHF
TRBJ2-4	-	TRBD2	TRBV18	TGTGCCAGCTCACCGAGACTAGCGGATAAAAACATTCAGTACTTC	CASSPRLADKNIQYF
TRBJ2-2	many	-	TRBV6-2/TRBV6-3	TGTGCCAGCAGCTACCTCGGGGAGCTGTTTTTT	CASSYLGELFF
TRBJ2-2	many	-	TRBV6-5	TGTGCCAGCAGTTACCGCGATTCAGGGGTAGCACCCGGGGAGCTGTTTTTT	CASSYRDSGVAPGELFF
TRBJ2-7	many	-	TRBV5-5	TGTGCCAGCAGCCCCGGGGTAGACCTATCCTACGAGCAGTACTTC	CASSPGVDLSYEQYF
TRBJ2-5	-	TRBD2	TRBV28	TGTGCCAGCAGTTTTGCTAGCGGGCTAACCCAAGAGACCCAGTACTTC	CASSFASGLTQETQYF
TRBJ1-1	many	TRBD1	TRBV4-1	TGCGCCAGCAGCCGGACAGGGGGCGGGAACACTGAAGCTTTCTTT	CASSRTGGGNTEAFF
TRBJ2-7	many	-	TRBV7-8	TGTGCCAGCACAACCCTCAGCGCGGCCTACGAGCAGTACTTC	CASTTLSAAYEQYF
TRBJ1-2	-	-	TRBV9	TGTGCCAGCAGCCCTCCGGGAAGGAATGGCTACACCTTC	CASSPPGRNGYTF
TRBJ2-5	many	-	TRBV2	TGTGCCAGCAGACCGACTAACCAAGAGACCCAGTACTTC	CASRPTNQETQYF
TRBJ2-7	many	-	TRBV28	TGTGCCAGCAGTTTAAAGGGGGACTACGAGCAGTACTTC	CASSLKGDYEQYF
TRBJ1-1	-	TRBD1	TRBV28	TGTGCCAGCACAAGGACAGGTGGCTTGAACACTGAAGCTTTCTTT	CASTRTGGLNTEAFF
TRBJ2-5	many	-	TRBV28	TGTGCCAGCAGTTCCTCGACACGTCAAGAGACCCAGTACTTC	CASSSSTRQETQYF
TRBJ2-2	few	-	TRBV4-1	TGCGCCAGCAGCCAAGATGGAACAGCCTACACCGGGGAGCTGTTTTTT	CASSQDGTAYTGELFF
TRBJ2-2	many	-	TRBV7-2	TGTGCCAGCAACCCTTGGCGGGAGAACACCGGGGAGCTGTTTTTT	CASNPWRENTGELFF
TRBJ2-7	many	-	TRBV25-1	TGTGCCAGCAGGTGGGGGGAAACAGACGAGCAGTACTTC	CASRWGETDEQYF
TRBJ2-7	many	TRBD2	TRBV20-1	TGCAGTGCTAACCCACAGTTATCCGGGCTGGCGGGAGCCTACGAGCAGTACTTC	CSANPQLSGLAGAYEQYF
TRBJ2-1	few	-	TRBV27	TGTGCCAGCAGACTCTACAATGAGCAGTTCTTC	CASRLYNEQFF
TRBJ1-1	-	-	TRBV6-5	TGTGCCAGCAGTTTAGGAATGAGGGAGGGCGCTTTCTTT	CASSLGMREGAFF
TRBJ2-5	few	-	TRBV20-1	TGCAGTGCTAGAGAGGACTTTCAAGAGACCCAGTACTTC	CSAREDFQETQYF
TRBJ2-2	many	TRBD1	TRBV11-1	TGTGCCATAAGACAGGGGGCAGAGACCGGGGAGCTGTTTTTT	CAIRQGAETGELFF
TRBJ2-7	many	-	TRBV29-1	TGCAGCGTTCTGGGGGCGAGCTCCTACGAGCAGTACTTC	CSVLGASSYEQYF
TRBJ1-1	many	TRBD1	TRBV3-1	TGTGCCAGCAGCCAAGAAGGACAGGGCGGGACTGAAGCTTTCTTT	CASSQEGQGGTEAFF
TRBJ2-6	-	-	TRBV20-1	TGCAGTGCTATCAGGGTTTCTGGGGCCAACGTCCTGACTTTC	CSAIRVSGANVLTF
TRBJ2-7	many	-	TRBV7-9	TGTGCCAGCAGCGCGACTAACTCGCGACCCTACGAGCAGTACTTC	CASSATNSRPYEQYF
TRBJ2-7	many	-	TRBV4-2	TGTGCCAGCAGCCAATTCCGCAGCTACGAGCAGTACTTC	CASSQFRSYEQYF
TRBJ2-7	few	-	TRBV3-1	TGTGCCAGCAGCCACCCAGGGGCGATCGAGCAGTACTTC	CASSHPGAIEQYF
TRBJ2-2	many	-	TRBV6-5	TGTGCCAGCAAACGAGGGCCGAACACCGGGGAGCTGTTTTTT	CASKRGPNTGELFF
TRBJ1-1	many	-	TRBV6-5	TGTGCCAGCAGTTCCCCCCGGGCGGGTATTTACACTGAAGCTTTCTTT	CASSSPRAGIYTEAFF
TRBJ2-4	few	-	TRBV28	TGTGCCAGCCTTACCCTAGCCAAAAACATTCAGTACTTC	CASLTLAKNIQYF
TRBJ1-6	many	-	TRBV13	TGTGCCAGCAGCATACAGGAGACTAATTCACCCCTCCACTTT	CASSIQETNSPLHF
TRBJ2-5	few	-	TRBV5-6	TGTGCCAGCAGCCCCCTGGGAGGGGGGGAGACCCAGTACTTC	CASSPLGGGETQYF
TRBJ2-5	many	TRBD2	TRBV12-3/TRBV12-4	TGTGCCAGCAAGGTAGCGGGAGAGACCCAGTACTTC	CASKVAGETQYF
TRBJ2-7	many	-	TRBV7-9	TGTGCCAGCAGCCCGGGGGGCCACGAGCAGTACTTC	CASSPGGHEQYF
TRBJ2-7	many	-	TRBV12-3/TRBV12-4	TGTGCCAGCAGTTTAGGCACGGGTTTCGGAGGCGAGCAGTACTTC	CASSLGTGFGGEQYF
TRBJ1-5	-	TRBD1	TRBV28	TGTGCCAGCAGGACATCAGGGACAGCCAATCAGCCCCAGCATTTT	CASRTSGTANQPQHF
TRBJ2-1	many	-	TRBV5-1	TGCGCCAGCAGCTTGGACCCTAGCCCCACGAATGAGCAGTTCTTC	CASSLDPSPTNEQFF
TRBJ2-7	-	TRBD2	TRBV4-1	TGCGCCAGCAGCCCATTCCTCCGCGCAGCGGGAGTTTACGAGCAGTACTTC	CASSPFLRAAGVYEQYF
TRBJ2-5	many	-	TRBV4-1	TGCGCCAGCAGTCTTATCCGCCTAAAGGGCCAAGAGACCCAGTACTTC	CASSLIRLKGQETQYF
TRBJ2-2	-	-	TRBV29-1	TGCAGCGTGTCGGACGAATTTGCCGGGGAGCTGTTTTTT	CSVSDEFAGELFF
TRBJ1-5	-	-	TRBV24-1	TGTGCCACCCAAGAGGGGGGGCTTAATCAGCCCCAGCATTTT	CATQEGGLNQPQHF
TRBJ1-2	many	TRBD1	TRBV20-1	TGCAGTGCTAGTCTACAGGGGGTCAACTATGGCTACACCTTC	CSASLQGVNYGYTF
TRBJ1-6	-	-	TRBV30	TGTGCCTGGAGTGTACCCGGGGGTGAGAATTCACCCCTCCACTTT	CAWSVPGGENSPLHF
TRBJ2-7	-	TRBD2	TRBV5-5	TGTGCCAGCAGCTTGCTCACTAGCGGTTTCTCCTACGAGCAGTACTTC	CASSLLTSGFSYEQYF
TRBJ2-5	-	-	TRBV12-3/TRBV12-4	TGTGCCAGCAGTTTAGCGGAGGGGGGCCAAGAGACCCAGTACTTC	CASSLAEGGQETQYF
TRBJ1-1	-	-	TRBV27	TGTGCCAGCAGTTTATCGGTCGGGACAGAAGCTTTCTTT	CASSLSVGTEAFF
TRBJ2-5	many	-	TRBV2	TGTGCCAGCAGGGTACAGGTCCAAGAGACCCAGTACTTC	CASRVQVQETQYF